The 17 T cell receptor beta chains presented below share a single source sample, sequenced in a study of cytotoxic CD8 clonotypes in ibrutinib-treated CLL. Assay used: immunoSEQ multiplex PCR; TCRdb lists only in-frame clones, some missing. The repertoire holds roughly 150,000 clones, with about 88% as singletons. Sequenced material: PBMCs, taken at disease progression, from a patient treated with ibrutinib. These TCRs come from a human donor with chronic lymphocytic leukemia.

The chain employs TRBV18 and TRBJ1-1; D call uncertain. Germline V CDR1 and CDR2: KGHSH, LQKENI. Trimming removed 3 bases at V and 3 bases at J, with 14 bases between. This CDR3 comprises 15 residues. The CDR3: CASSPVLNTYTEAFF. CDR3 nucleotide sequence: TGTGCCAGCTCACCGGTCCTAAACACATACACTGAAGCTTTCTTT.

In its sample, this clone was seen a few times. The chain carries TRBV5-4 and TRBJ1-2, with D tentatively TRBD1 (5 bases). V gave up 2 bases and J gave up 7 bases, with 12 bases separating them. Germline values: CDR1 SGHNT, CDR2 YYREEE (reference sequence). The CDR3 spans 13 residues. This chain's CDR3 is CASSFTGIPGYTF. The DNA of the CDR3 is TGTGCCAGCAGCTTCACAGGAATTCCTGGCTACACCTTC.

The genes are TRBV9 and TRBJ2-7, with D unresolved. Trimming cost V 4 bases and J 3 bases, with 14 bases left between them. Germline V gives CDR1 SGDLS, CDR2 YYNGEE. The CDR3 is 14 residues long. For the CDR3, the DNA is TGTGCCAGCAGCCGGACGCCGAGTAACTACGAGCAGTACTTC. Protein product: CASSRTPSNYEQYF.

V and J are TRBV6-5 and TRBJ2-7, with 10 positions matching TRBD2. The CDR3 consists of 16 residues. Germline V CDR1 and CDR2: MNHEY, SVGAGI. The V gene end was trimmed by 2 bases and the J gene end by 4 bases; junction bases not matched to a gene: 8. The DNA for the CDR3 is TGTGCCAGCAGTTACAGCCCCGGGACTAGCGATTACGAGCAGTACTTC. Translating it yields CASSYSPGTSDYEQYF.

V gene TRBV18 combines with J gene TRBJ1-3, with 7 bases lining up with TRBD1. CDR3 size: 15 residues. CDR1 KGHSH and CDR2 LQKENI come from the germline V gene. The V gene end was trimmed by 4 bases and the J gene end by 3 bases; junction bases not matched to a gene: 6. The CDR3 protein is CASSLSRGNGNTIYF. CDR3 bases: TGTGCCAGCTCACTATCCAGGGGGAATGGAAACACCATATATTTT.

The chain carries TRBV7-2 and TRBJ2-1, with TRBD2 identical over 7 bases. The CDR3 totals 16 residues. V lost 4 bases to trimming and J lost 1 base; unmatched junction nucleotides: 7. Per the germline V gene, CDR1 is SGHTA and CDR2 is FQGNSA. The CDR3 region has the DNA TGTGCCAGCAGCTCAAGGACGGGGGGATCCTACAATGAGCAGTTCTTC. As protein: CASSSRTGGSYNEQFF.

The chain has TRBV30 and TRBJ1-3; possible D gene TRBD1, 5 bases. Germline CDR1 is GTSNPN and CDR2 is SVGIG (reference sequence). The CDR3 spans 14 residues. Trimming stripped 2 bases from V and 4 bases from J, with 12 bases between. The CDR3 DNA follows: TGTGCCTGGAGTTTGGGGCCGCACGGAAACACCATATATTTT. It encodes CAWSLGPHGNTIYF.

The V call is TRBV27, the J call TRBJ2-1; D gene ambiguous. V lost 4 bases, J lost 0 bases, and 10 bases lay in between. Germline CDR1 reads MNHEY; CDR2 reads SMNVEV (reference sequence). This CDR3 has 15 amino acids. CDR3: CASSWARLSYNEQFF. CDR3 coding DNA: TGTGCCAGCAGTTGGGCCAGACTCTCCTACAATGAGCAGTTCTTC.

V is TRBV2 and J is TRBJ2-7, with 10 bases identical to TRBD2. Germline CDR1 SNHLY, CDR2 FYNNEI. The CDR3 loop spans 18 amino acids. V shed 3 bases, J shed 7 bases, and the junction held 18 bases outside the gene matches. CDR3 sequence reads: CASSEPRGGSGRAREQYF. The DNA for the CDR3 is TGTGCCAGCAGTGAGCCCCGTGGAGGCAGCGGGAGGGCCAGGGAGCAGTACTTC.

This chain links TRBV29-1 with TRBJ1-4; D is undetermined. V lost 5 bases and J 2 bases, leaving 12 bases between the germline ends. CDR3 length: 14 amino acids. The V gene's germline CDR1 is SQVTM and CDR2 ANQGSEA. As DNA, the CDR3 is TGCAGCGTTAAAGGAGTGTTTACTAATGAAAAACTGTTTTTT. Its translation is CSVKGVFTNEKLFF.

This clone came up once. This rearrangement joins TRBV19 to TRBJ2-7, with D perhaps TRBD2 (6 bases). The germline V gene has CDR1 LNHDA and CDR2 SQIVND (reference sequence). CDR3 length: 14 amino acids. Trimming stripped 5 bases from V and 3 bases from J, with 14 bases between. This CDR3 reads CASSGRLGLYEQYF. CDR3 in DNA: TGTGCCAGTAGTGGGAGACTAGGTCTCTACGAGCAGTACTTC.

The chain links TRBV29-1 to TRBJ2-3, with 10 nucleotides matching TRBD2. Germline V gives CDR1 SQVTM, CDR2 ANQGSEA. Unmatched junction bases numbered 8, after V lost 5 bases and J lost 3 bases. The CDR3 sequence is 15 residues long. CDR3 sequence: CSVPRRSGRTDTQYF. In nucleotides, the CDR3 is TGCAGCGTTCCACGTCGTAGCGGGAGGACAGATACGCAGTATTTT.

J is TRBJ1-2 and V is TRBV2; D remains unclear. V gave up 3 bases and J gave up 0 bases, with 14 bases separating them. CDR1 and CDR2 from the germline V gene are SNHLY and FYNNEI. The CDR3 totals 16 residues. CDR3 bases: TGTGCCAGCAGTGATTCGATCCAAGGCGCTAACTATGGCTACACCTTC. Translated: CASSDSIQGANYGYTF. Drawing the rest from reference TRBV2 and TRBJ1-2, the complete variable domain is EPEVTQTPSHQVTQMGQEVILRCVPISNHLYFYWYRQILGQKVEFLVSFYNNEISEKSEIFDDQFSVERPDGSNFTLKIRSTKLEDSAMYFCASSDSIQGANYGYTFGSGTRLTVV.

As DNA, the CDR3 is TGTGCCAGCAGTTATCGGCGGGAGTGGAACGGGGAGCTGTTTTTT. Protein sequence: CASSYRREWNGELFF. The rearrangement uses TRBV6-5 and TRBJ2-2, with 7 positions matching TRBD2. This CDR3 is 15 amino acids long. The germline V gene has CDR1 MNHEY and CDR2 SVGAGI. J gave up 7 bases and V 3 bases, and 8 bases lay outside the gene matches.

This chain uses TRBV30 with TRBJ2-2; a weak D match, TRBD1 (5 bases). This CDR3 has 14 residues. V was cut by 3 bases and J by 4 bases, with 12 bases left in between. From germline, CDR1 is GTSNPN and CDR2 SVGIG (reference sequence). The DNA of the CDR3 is TGTGCCTGGAGCCTAGGGGCGGTCACCGGGGAGCTGTTTTTT. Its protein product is CAWSLGAVTGELFF.

The CDR3 coding sequence is TGTGCCAGCAGCCTGGACGGACAGGGGACTATTGGGGGGCAGTTCTTC. Amino acid sequence: CASSLDGQGTIGGQFF. The rearrangement links TRBV5-4 to TRBJ2-1, with 9 nucleotides matching TRBD1. This CDR3 has 16 amino acids. Trimming at V came to 4 bases and at J to 12 bases, leaving 17 bases not matched to a gene. CDR1 is SGHNT and CDR2 is YYREEE in the germline V gene (reference sequence).

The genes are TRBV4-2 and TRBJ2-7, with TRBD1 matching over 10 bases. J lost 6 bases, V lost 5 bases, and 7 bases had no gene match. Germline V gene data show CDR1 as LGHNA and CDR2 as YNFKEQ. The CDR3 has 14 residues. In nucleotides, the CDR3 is TGTGCCAGCAGCACCGGGACAGGGGACCCCGAGCAGTACTTC. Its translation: CASSTGTGDPEQYF.